This TCR beta chain was sequenced during a study of T cell clones after liver transplantation. Unstimulated PBMCs were sorted into CD3+CD4+ and CD3+CD8+ populations. The data were produced by immunoSEQ multiplex PCR, yet TCRdb's version contains in-frame clones alone and is incomplete. The sample records around 100,000 clones, roughly 80% being singletons. The CDR3 sequence is 13 residues long. V gave up 6 bases and J gave up 1 base, with 9 bases separating them. Germline CDR1 and CDR2: MNHEY and SVGAGI. Sample: CD4+ T cells from blood, taken before liver transplant. This TCR was sampled from a human donor who received a liver transplant. The rearrangement uses TRBV6-5 and TRBJ1-1; D gene uncertain. The CDR3 is CASRTTENTEAFF. DNA of the CDR3: TGTGCCAGCAGAACCACAGAGAACACTGAAGCTTTCTTT.